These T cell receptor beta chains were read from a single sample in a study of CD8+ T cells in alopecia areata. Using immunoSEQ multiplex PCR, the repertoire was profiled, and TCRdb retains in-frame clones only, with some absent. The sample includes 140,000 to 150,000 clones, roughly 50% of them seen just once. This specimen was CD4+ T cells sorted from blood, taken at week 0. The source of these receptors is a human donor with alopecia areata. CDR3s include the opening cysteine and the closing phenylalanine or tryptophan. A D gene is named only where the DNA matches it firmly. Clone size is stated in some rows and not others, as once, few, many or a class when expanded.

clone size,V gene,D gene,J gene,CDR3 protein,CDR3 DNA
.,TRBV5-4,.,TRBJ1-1,CASSLYPRPEAFF,TGTGCCAGCAGCTTATACCCCCGGCCTGAAGCTTTCTTT
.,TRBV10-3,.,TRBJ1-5,CAISESIVQGGNQPQHF,TGTGCCATCAGTGAGTCGATTGTCCAGGGTGGCAATCAGCCCCAGCATTTT
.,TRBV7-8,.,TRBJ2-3,CASSGPGAGTQYF,TGTGCCAGCAGCGGGCCTGGGGCCGGTACGCAGTATTTT
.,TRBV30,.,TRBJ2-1,CAWTSHRLTYNEQFF,TGTGCCTGGACTTCGCATAGGCTAACCTACAATGAGCAGTTCTTC
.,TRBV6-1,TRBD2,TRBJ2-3,CASSGLAGASTDTQYF,TGTGCCAGCAGTGGATTAGCGGGGGCTAGCACAGATACGCAGTATTTT
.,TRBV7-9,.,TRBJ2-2,CASSLLGSGELFF,TGTGCCAGCAGCTTACTCGGATCCGGGGAGCTGTTTTTT
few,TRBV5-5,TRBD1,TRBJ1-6,CASSLAKGQENSPLHF,TGTGCCAGCAGCTTGGCCAAGGGACAGGAGAATTCACCCCTCCACTTT
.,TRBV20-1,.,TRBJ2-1,CSATNRDWQFF,TGCAGTGCTACAAACAGGGACTGGCAGTTCTTC
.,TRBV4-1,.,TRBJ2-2,CASSQERVTNTGELFF,TGCGCCAGCAGCCAAGAAAGGGTTACGAACACCGGGGAGCTGTTTTTT
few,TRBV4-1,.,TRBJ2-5,CASSQIDQETQYF,TGCGCCAGCAGCCAAATCGATCAAGAGACCCAGTACTTC
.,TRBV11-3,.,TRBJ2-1,CASSPRWADEQFF,TGTGCCAGCAGCCCCCGATGGGCTGATGAGCAGTTCTTC
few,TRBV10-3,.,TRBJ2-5,CAIRPAGIETQYF,TGTGCCATCAGGCCGGCCGGCATCGAGACCCAGTACTTC
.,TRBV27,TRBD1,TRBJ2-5,CASSQNPGTGRPQYF,TGTGCCAGCAGCCAAAATCCGGGGACAGGGAGGCCCCAGTACTTC
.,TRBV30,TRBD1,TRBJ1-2,CAWSADRGWGYTF,TGTGCCTGGAGTGCTGACAGGGGCTGGGGCTACACCTTC
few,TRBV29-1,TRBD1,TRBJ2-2,CSVARGTGRTGELFF,TGCAGCGTTGCACGAGGGACAGGGAGAACCGGGGAGCTGTTTTTT
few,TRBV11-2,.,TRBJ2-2,CASSSQAYGELFF,TGTGCCAGCAGCTCCCAGGCGTACGGGGAGCTGTTTTTT
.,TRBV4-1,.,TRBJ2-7,CASSQDRAGTYYEQYF,TGCGCCAGCAGCCAAGATAGAGCAGGGACCTACTACGAGCAGTACTTC
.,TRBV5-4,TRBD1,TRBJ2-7,CASSKGQGRDEQYF,TGTGCCAGCAGCAAGGGACAGGGAAGGGACGAGCAGTACTTC
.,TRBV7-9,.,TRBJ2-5,CASSSRETQYF,TGTGCCAGCAGCTCCCGAGAGACCCAGTACTTC
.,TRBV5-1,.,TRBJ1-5,CASSVGGISNQPQHF,TGCGCCAGCAGCGTAGGGGGTATAAGTAATCAGCCCCAGCATTTT
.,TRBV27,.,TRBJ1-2,CATLPSTGWPYGYTF,TGTGCCACCCTACCCTCGACAGGATGGCCCTATGGCTACACCTTC
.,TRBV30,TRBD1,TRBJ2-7,CAWSRQGSTYEQYF,TGTGCCTGGAGTCGACAGGGGTCCACCTACGAGCAGTACTTC
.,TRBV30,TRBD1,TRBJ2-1,CAWSAGTGYNEQFF,TGTGCCTGGAGTGCCGGGACAGGGTACAATGAGCAGTTCTTC
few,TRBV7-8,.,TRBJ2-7,CASSSRTVLYEQYF,TGTGCCAGCAGCTCCAGGACGGTACTCTACGAGCAGTACTTC
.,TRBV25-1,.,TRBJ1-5,CASSAQNQPQHF,TGTGCCAGCAGTGCCCAAAATCAGCCCCAGCATTTT
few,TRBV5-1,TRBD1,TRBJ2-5,CASSFQGGEETQYF,TGCGCCAGCAGCTTTCAAGGGGGCGAGGAGACCCAGTACTTC
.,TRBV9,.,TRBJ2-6,CASSFPGRGANVLTF,TGTGCCAGCAGCTTCCCGGGGCGCGGGGCCAACGTCCTGACTTTC
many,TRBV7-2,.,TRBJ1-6,CASSRGTVRSPLHF,TGTGCCAGCAGCCGAGGGACTGTTAGATCACCCCTCCACTTT
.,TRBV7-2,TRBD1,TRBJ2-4,CASSPGQAKNIQYF,TGTGCCAGCAGCCCGGGACAGGCCAAAAACATTCAGTACTTC
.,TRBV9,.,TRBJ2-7,CASSVGPESYEQYF,TGTGCCAGCAGCGTAGGACCAGAAAGCTACGAGCAGTACTTC
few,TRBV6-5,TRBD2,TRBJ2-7,CASSYSSGGSYEQYF,TGTGCCAGCAGTTACTCTAGCGGGGGGTCCTACGAGCAGTACTTC
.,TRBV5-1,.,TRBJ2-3,CASTLTGLRTDTQYF,TGCGCCAGCACCCTGACCGGACTCCGAACAGATACGCAGTATTTT
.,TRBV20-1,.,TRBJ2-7,CSANIYDEQYF,TGCAGTGCTAATATTTATGACGAGCAGTACTTC
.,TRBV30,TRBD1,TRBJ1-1,CAWSTGAEAFF,TGTGCCTGGTCGACAGGGGCCGAAGCTTTCTTT
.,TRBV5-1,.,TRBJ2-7,CASSMPGSYEQYF,TGCGCCAGCAGCATGCCAGGATCCTACGAGCAGTACTTC
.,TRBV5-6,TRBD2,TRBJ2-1,CASSGGLAGYNEQFF,TGTGCCAGCAGCGGGGGACTAGCGGGATACAATGAGCAGTTCTTC
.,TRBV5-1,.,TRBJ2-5,CASSSALGQETQYF,TGCGCCAGCAGCTCCGCTCTCGGACAAGAGACCCAGTACTTC
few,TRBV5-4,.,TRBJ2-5,CASSLLASETQYF,TGTGCCAGCAGCTTACTCGCGTCGGAGACCCAGTACTTC
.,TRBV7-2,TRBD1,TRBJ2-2,CASSWTGGHAGELFF,TGTGCCAGCAGCTGGACAGGGGGCCATGCCGGGGAGCTGTTTTTT
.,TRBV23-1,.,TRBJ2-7,CASSHRRPSHSYEQYF,TGCGCCAGCAGTCACCGCAGGCCCTCTCACTCCTACGAGCAGTACTTC
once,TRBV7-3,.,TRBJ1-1,CASSLTPRDTEAFF,TGTGCCAGCAGCTTAACCCCTAGGGACACTGAAGCTTTCTTT
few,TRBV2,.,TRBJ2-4,CASSTIDTSSIQYF,TGTGCCAGCAGTACCATCGACACTTCGAGCATTCAGTACTTC
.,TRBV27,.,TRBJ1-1,CASSFGWNTEAFF,TGTGCCAGCAGTTTTGGGTGGAACACTGAAGCTTTCTTT
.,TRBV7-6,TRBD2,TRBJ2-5,CASSYSGVLLETQYF,TGTGCCAGCAGTTATAGCGGGGTCTTGCTGGAGACCCAGTACTTC
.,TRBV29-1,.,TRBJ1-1,CSVLGNTEAFF,TGCAGCGTTCTCGGGAACACTGAAGCTTTCTTT
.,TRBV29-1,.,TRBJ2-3,CSVENSGSTDTQYF,TGCAGCGTTGAAAATAGCGGTAGCACAGATACGCAGTATTTT
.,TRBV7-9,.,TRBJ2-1,CASSLGGGDEQFF,TGTGCCAGCAGCTTAGGTGGCGGGGATGAGCAGTTCTTC
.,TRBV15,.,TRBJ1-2,CATSRDNYGYTF,TGTGCCACCAGCAGAGACAACTATGGCTACACCTTC
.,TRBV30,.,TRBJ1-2,CAWSLSYGYTF,TGTGCCTGGAGTCTCAGCTATGGCTACACCTTC
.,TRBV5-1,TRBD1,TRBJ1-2,CASSLGQGDGYTF,TGCGCCAGCAGCTTGGGACAGGGAGACGGCTACACCTTC
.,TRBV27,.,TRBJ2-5,CASSLSGRTQYF,TGTGCCAGCAGTCTGTCCGGGAGGACCCAGTACTTC
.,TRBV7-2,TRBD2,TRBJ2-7,CASSFSGGAGEQYF,TGTGCCAGCAGCTTCAGCGGGGGGGCGGGCGAGCAGTACTTC
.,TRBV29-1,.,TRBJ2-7,CSAKSGHLGVYEQYF,TGCAGCGCTAAGTCCGGACACCTGGGAGTTTACGAGCAGTACTTC
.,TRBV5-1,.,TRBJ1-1,CASSPLPGLNTEAFF,TGCGCCAGCAGCCCCTTACCAGGGCTTAACACTGAAGCTTTCTTT